The rows below give T cell receptor beta chains drawn from one sample of a study of control samples from healthy donors and cancer patients. Some clones are missing from TCRdb's copy, which holds only in-frame ones; the method was immunoSEQ multiplex PCR. This table holds about 84,000 clones, roughly 88% found once. The sample was PBMCs. These receptors were collected from a man aged 55-75 years with head and neck cancer. CDR3s include the opening cysteine and the closing phenylalanine or tryptophan. The order of the fields is V gene, clone size, J gene, D gene, CDR3 DNA, CDR3 protein. The D gene is left open where the match is weak. Not all rows give a size; the values are once, few, many and, for expanded clones, a class.

TRBV4-2	few	TRBJ2-5	TRBD2	TGTGCCAGCAGCCAAGGGGAGGGGTCCAGGAGGGAGACCCAGTACTTC	CASSQGEGSRRETQYF
TRBV2	NA	TRBJ1-1	NA	TGTGCCAGCATCTTTATTTACAGGGTTTCTGAAGCTTTCTTT	CASIFIYRVSEAFF
TRBV7-9	NA	TRBJ2-1	NA	TGTGCCAGCAGCTTAGCAAAAGGTGGGGGCAGGATCAATGAGCAGTTCTTC	CASSLAKGGGRINEQFF
TRBV28	NA	TRBJ1-2	NA	TGTGCCAGCAGTTTGGACTCCTCTAGGAGCTACACCTTC	CASSLDSSRSYTF
TRBV7-2	NA	TRBJ1-6	NA	TGTGCCAGCAGACCGCCCGGTCGGATTAATTCACCCCTCCACTTT	CASRPPGRINSPLHF
TRBV5-1	NA	TRBJ2-7	NA	TGCGCCAGCAGCTTGGCAGAAAGGACCGAGCAGTACTTC	CASSLAERTEQYF
TRBV18	NA	TRBJ2-5	NA	TGTGCCAGCTCACCACCAGGGCTAGCCATGGAGACCCAGTACTTC	CASSPPGLAMETQYF
TRBV19	NA	TRBJ2-2	NA	TGTGCCAGTGGGGCCTGGGCAGCTTCGAACACCGGGGAGCTGTTTTTT	CASGAWAASNTGELFF
TRBV6-5	NA	TRBJ2-1	TRBD2	TGTGCCAGCAGTTACCCCGCCGCGGGAGGCCATGAGCAGTTCTTC	CASSYPAAGGHEQFF
TRBV5-1	NA	TRBJ2-2	TRBD1	TGCGCCAGCAGCAAGGACAGGAACGCCGGGGAGCTGTTTTTT	CASSKDRNAGELFF
TRBV27	once	TRBJ2-5	TRBD2	TGTGCCAGCAGTTCCAGACTAGCGACCCAAGAGACCCAGTACTTC	CASSSRLATQETQYF
TRBV5-1	NA	TRBJ2-1	TRBD2	TGCGCCACCCGTAGCGGGGGACACTCCTACAATGAGCAGTTCTTC	CATRSGGHSYNEQFF
TRBV30	NA	TRBJ2-3	TRBD1	TGTGCCTGGAGCCTATGGGACAGGGGATCGGCAGATACGCAGTATTTT	CAWSLWDRGSADTQYF
TRBV3-1/TRBV3-2	few	TRBJ1-1	NA	TGTGCCAGCAGCCAAGGTACTGGGTCTGAAGCTTTCTTT	CASSQGTGSEAFF
TRBV27	NA	TRBJ2-5	NA	TGTGCCAGCAGTTTGCGGAGGAGAGAGACCCAGTACTTC	CASSLRRRETQYF
TRBV28	NA	TRBJ2-5	NA	TGTGCCAGCAGCCCGGGTCAAGAGACCCAGTACTTC	CASSPGQETQYF
TRBV5-1	NA	TRBJ2-3	TRBD2	TGCGCCAGCAGCTTCGGACTAGCGGGAGGAGGAAGCACAGATACGCAGTATTTT	CASSFGLAGGGSTDTQYF
TRBV7-2	NA	TRBJ1-2	NA	TGTGCCAGCACCCTCGGCGGGGGCCTCACCCTCTTTGGCTACACCTTC	CASTLGGGLTLFGYTF
TRBV27	NA	TRBJ1-2	TRBD1	TGTGCCAGCAGTCCAGGACAGGGGGGGAACTATGGCTACACCTTC	CASSPGQGGNYGYTF
TRBV3-1/TRBV3-2	NA	TRBJ2-1	TRBD2	TGTGCCAGCAGCCCCGGACTAGCTGGGGGGTACAATGAGCAGTTCTTC	CASSPGLAGGYNEQFF
TRBV5-1	NA	TRBJ1-4	TRBD1	TGCGCCAGCAGCCTTCAGGGGGCCGATGAAAAACTGTTTTTT	CASSLQGADEKLFF
TRBV12-5	NA	TRBJ2-5	TRBD2	TGTGCTAGTGGCACTAGCGGTGAGACCCAGTACTTC	CASGTSGETQYF
TRBV27	NA	TRBJ2-6	NA	TGTGCCAGCAGTTTATTTAGCTCTGGGGCCAACGTCCTGACTTTC	CASSLFSSGANVLTF
TRBV11-2	NA	TRBJ1-1	NA	TGTGCCAGCAGCCGGGGGAGGGGGTTGAACACTGAAGCTTTCTTT	CASSRGRGLNTEAFF
TRBV5-1	NA	TRBJ1-2	NA	TGCGCCAGCAGTACGGACGTCTATGGCTACACCTTC	CASSTDVYGYTF
TRBV2	NA	TRBJ1-1	NA	TGTGCCAGCACCTCGAGGACTGAAGCTTTCTTT	CASTSRTEAFF
TRBV12-3/TRBV12-4	NA	TRBJ2-2	NA	TGTGCCAGCAGTTTCGGGGGGCCCGGGGAGCTGTTTTTT	CASSFGGPGELFF
TRBV12-3/TRBV12-4	NA	TRBJ2-7	TRBD2	TGTGCCAGCAGTCTTACTAGCGGCGAGCAGTACTTC	CASSLTSGEQYF
TRBV12-3/TRBV12-4	NA	TRBJ1-3	NA	TGTGCCAGCAGCCTCGTGGGCACCATATATTTT	CASSLVGTIYF
TRBV7-6	NA	TRBJ1-2	NA	TGTGCCAGCAGCTTAGCTCCCGGGGCGCGGGTGGGCTACACCTTC	CASSLAPGARVGYTF
TRBV30	NA	TRBJ2-2	NA	TGTGCCTGGAGTCCAGACTCGTACACCGGGGAGCTGTTTTTT	CAWSPDSYTGELFF
TRBV7-8	NA	TRBJ2-1	NA	TGTGCCAGCAGGCTCGGAAGGGGGGGGAGGAACAATGAGCAGTTCTTC	CASRLGRGGRNNEQFF
TRBV7-9	NA	TRBJ2-1	NA	TGTGCCAGCAGTCGGGAGTTCGGGAGTGAGCAGTTCTTC	CASSREFGSEQFF
TRBV28	once	TRBJ2-3	NA	TGTGCCAGCAGTTTTCTAAGGGTAACAGGGCTCAACGCAGATACGCAGTATTTT	CASSFLRVTGLNADTQYF
TRBV5-4	NA	TRBJ1-1	NA	TGTGCCAGCAGCTTGGAGGGGATGAACACTGAAGCTTTCTTT	CASSLEGMNTEAFF
TRBV5-1	NA	TRBJ2-1	TRBD2	TGCGCCAGCAGCCCGGCCGGGACTAGCGGGAGAAGGGGTGAGCAGTTCTTC	CASSPAGTSGRRGEQFF
TRBV6-6	NA	TRBJ1-4	NA	TGTGCCAGCAGTTACCGCGCAACTAATGAAAAACTGTTTTTT	CASSYRATNEKLFF
TRBV18	once	TRBJ2-7	NA	TGTGCCAGCTCACCCGGTAGCGGATTATCCGAGCAGTACTTC	CASSPGSGLSEQYF
TRBV10-3	NA	TRBJ2-7	NA	TGTGCCATCAGTGACAGGACCTACGAGCAGTACTTC	CAISDRTYEQYF
TRBV6-6	NA	TRBJ1-1	NA	TGTGCCAGCAGGTCTAAAGCGATGAACACTGAAGCTTTCTTT	CASRSKAMNTEAFF
TRBV19	NA	TRBJ1-1	NA	TGTGCCAGTAGTATAGTCAACACTGAAGCTTTCTTT	CASSIVNTEAFF
TRBV7-9	NA	TRBJ1-1	NA	TGTGCCAGCAGGTTACAGGGACGATTAACTGAAGCTTTCTTT	CASRLQGRLTEAFF
TRBV5-1	NA	TRBJ2-1	TRBD1	TGCGCCACAAGACTGACAGGGAGCTACAATGAGCAGTTCTTC	CATRLTGSYNEQFF